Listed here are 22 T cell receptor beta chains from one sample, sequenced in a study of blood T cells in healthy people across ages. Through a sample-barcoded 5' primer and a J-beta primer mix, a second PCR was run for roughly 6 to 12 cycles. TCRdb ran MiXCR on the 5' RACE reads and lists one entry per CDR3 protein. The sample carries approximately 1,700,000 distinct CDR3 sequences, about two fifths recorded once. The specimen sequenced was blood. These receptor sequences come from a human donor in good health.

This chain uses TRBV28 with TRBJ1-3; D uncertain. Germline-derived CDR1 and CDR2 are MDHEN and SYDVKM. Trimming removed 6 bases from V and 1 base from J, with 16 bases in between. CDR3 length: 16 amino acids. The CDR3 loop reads CASSISRASSGNTIYF. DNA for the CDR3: TGTGCCAGCAGCATCAGCCGCGCGTCGTCTGGAAACACCATATATTTT.

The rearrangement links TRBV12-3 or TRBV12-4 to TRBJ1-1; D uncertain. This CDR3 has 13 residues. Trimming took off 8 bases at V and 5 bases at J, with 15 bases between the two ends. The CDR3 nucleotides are TGTGCCAGCCTCGAACGGGTAAGAACTGAAGCTTTCTTT. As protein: CASLERVRTEAFF.

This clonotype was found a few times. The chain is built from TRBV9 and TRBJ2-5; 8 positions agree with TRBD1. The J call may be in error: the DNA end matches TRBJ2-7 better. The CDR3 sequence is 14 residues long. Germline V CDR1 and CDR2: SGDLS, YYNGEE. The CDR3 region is CASSEGQDIYEQYF. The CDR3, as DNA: TGTGCCAGCAGCGAGGGACAGGATATCTACGAGCAGTACTTC.

CDR3 in DNA: TGTGCCAGCAGTGGGGGGGCAGTATATGGCTACACCTTC. This codes for CASSGGAVYGYTF. The V gene is TRBV28, the J gene TRBJ1-2; the D gene is possibly TRBD1 (6 bases). This CDR3 region has 13 residues. V shed 5 bases and J shed 5 bases, with 12 bases lying between them. Germline CDR1 reads MDHEN; CDR2 reads SYDVKM.

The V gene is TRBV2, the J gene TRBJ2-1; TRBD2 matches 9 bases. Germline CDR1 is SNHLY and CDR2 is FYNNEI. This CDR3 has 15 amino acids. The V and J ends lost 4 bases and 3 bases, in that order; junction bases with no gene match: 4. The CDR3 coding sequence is TGTGCCAGCAGTGGCCGTAGCGGGGGCTACAATGAGCAGTTCTTC. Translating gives CASSGRSGGYNEQFF.

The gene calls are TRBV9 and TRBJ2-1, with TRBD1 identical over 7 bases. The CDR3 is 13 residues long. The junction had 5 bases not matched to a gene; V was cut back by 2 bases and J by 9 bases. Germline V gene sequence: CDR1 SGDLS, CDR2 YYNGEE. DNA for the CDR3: TGTGCCAGCAGCGTCGGGACAGCGCTTGAGCAGTTCTTC. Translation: CASSVGTALEQFF.

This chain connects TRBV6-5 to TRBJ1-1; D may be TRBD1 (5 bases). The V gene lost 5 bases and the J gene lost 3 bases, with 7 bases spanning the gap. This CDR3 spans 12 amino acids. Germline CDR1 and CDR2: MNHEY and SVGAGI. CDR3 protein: CASSAGYTEAFF. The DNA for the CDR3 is TGTGCCAGCAGTGCAGGGTACACTGAAGCTTTCTTT.

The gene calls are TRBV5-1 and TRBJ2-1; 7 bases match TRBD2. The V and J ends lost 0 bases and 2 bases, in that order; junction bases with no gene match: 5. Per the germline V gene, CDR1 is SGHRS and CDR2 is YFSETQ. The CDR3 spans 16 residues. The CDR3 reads CASSLGTAGAYNEQFF. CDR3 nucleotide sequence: TGCGCCAGCAGCTTGGGGACGGCGGGGGCCTACAATGAGCAGTTCTTC.

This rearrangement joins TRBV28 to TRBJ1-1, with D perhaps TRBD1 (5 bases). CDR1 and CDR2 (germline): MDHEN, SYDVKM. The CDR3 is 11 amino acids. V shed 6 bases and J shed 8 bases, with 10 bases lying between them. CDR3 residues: CASRKGPEAFF. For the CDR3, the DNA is TGTGCCAGCAGGAAGGGACCAGAAGCTTTCTTT.

CDR3 sequence reads: CASSSPTGRVSTEAFF. The CDR3 DNA reads as TGTGCCAGCAGCTCCCCAACCGGACGCGTGAGCACTGAAGCTTTCTTT. The rearrangement uses TRBV7-6 and TRBJ1-1; no clear D gene. The germline V gene has CDR1 SGHVS and CDR2 FNYEAQ. With 4 bases removed from V and 4 bases from J, the gap between germline ends came to 19 bases. This CDR3 is 16 amino acids long.

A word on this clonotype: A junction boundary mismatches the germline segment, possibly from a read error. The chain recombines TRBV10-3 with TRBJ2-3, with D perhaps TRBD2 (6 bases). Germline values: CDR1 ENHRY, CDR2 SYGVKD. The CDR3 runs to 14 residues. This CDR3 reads CATSAGKQTDTQYF. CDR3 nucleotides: TGTGCCACCAGTGCGGGGAAGCAAACAGATACGCAGTATTTT.

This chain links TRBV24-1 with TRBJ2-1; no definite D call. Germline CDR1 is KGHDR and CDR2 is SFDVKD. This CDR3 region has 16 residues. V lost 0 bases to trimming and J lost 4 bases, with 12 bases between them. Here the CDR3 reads CATSDLEPQNYNEQFF. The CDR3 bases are TGTGCCACCAGTGATTTGGAACCCCAAAATTACAATGAGCAGTTCTTC.

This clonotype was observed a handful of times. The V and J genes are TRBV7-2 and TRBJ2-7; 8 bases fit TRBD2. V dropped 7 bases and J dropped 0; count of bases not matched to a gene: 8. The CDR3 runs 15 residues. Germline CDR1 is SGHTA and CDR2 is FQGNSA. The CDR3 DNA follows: TGTGCCAGCACCTACACTAGCGGAAGCTCCTACGAGCAGTACTTC. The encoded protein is CASTYTSGSSYEQYF.

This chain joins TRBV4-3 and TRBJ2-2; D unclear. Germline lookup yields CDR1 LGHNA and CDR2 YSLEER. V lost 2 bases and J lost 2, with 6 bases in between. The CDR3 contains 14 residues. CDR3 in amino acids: CASSQNPNTGELFF. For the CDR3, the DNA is TGCGCCAGCAGCCAAAATCCAAACACCGGGGAGCTGTTTTTT.

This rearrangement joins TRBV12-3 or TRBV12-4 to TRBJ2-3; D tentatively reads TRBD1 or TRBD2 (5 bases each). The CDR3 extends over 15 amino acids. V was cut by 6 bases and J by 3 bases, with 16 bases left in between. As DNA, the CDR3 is TGTGCCAGCAGCCCGCTAGCAGGGACGACAGATACGCAGTATTTT. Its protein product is CASSPLAGTTDTQYF.

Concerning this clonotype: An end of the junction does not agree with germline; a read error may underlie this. CDR3: CACSQDIRPGDYGYTF. In DNA form, the CDR3 reads TGTGCCTGCAGCCAAGATATCAGGCCCGGGGACTATGGCTACACCTTC. V is TRBV4-2 and J is TRBJ1-2; D is ambiguous. Germline loops: CDR1 LGHNA, CDR2 YNFKEQ. This CDR3 comprises 16 residues.

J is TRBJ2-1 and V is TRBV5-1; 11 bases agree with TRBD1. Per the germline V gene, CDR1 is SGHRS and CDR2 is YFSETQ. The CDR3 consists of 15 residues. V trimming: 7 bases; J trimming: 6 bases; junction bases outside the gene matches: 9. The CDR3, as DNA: TGCGCCAGCGGCCACGGACAGGGGGCAGGCAATGAGCAGTTCTTC. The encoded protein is CASGHGQGAGNEQFF. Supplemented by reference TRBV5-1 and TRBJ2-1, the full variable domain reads KAGVTQTPRYLIKTRGQQVTLSCSPISGHRSVSWYQQTPGQGLQFLFEYFSETQRNKGNFPGRFSGRQFSNSRSEMNVSTLELGDSALYLCASGHGQGAGNEQFFGPGTRLTVL.

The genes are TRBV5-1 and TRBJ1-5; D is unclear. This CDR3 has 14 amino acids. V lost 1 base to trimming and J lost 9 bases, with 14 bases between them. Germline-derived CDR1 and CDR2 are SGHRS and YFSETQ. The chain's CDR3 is CASSLRSGSRPQHF. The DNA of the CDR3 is TGCGCCAGCAGCTTGAGGTCGGGCTCACGGCCCCAGCATTTT.

The CDR3 DNA sequence: TGTGCCTGTTCGGTTGGCAATCAGCCCCAGCATTTT. It encodes CACSVGNQPQHF. The chain couples TRBV2 to TRBJ1-5, with D uncertain. Germline CDR1 reads SNHLY; CDR2 reads FYNNEI. This CDR3 is built from 12 residues. V dropped 11 bases and J dropped 2 bases, with 10 bases sitting between them.

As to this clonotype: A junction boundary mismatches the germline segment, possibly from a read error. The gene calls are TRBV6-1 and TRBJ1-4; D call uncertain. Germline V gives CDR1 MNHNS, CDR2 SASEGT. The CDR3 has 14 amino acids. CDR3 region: CASSEGPNNGKLFF. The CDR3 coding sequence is TGTGCCAGCAGTGAAGGCCCAAATAATGGAAAACTGTTTTTT.

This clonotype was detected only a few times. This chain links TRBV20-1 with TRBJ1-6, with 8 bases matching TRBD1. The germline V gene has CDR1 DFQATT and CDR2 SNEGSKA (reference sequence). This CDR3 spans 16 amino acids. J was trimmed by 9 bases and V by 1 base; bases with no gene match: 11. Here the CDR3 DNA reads TGCAGTGCTAGAGCCTCCGTGGCAGGGGGCTTTTCACCCCTCCACTTT. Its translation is CSARASVAGGFSPLHF.

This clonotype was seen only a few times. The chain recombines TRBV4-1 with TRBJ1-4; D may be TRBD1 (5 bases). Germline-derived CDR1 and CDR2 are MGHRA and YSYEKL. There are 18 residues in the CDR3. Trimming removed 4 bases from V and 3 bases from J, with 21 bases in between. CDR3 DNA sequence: TGCGCCAGCAGCCCCCGGTCGGGCAGGGTTCAGCCTAATGAAAAACTGTTTTTT. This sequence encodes CASSPRSGRVQPNEKLFF.